This TCR beta chain is from a study of spatial heterogeneity in lung cancer. TCR cDNA molecules were tagged individually, and each one carried a unique molecular identifier. TCRdb fed the 5' RACE reads into MiXCR, producing one record per CDR3 protein. In the table there are nearly 95,000 distinct CDR3 sequences, 15% to 20% of which are singletons. Study results and limitations: In blood, ubiquitous expanded tumor TCRs appeared more at resection than follow-up.

Documented time point: blood at routine non-recurrence follow-up after resection. Frozen PBMC, nontumor lung or tumor provided whole RNA, which was sequenced unsorted. There are a few counts of this clonotype. What it binds is not known. V lost 5 bases, J lost 2 bases, and 12 bases lay in between. Germline V gene data show CDR1 as SQVTM and CDR2 as ANQGSEA. There are 14 residues in the CDR3. Sample: PBMCs, taken at follow-up. This sequence originates from a male donor with early-stage non-small cell lung cancer. The V call is TRBV29-1, the J call TRBJ2-2; no reliable D call. The CDR3 nucleotides are TGCAGCGTTTTCGGGCTTACCAACACCGGGGAGCTGTTTTTT. Its translation is CSVFGLTNTGELFF.